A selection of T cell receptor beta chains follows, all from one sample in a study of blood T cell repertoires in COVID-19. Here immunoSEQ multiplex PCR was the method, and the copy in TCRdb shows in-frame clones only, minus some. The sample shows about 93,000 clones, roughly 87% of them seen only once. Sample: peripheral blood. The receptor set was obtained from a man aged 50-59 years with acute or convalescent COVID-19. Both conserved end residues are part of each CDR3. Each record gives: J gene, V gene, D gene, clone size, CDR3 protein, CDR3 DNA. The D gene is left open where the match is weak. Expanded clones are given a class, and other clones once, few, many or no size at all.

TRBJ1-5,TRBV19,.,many,CASSTYTGLSQPQHF,TGTGCCAGTAGTACCTACACAGGGCTCAGTCAGCCCCAGCATTTT
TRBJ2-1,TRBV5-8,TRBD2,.,CASPGATSGSTNEQFF,TGTGCCAGCCCAGGGGCGACTAGCGGGAGTACGAATGAGCAGTTCTTC
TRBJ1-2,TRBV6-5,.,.,CASSSTSYGYTF,TGTGCCAGCAGTTCCACAAGCTATGGCTACACCTTC
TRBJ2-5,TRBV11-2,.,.,CASSRLQETQYF,TGTGCCAGCAGCCGGTTACAAGAGACCCAGTACTTC
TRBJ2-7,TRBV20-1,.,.,CSASGTGYEQYF,TGCAGTGCTAGTGGGACTGGCTACGAGCAGTACTTC
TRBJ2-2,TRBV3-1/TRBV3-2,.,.,CASSHPGEGVYTGELFF,TGTGCCAGCAGCCACCCAGGGGAAGGGGTTTACACCGGGGAGCTGTTTTTT
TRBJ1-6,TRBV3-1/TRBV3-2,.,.,CASSQVGSPLHF,TGTGCCAGCAGCCAAGTCGGTTCACCCCTCCACTTT
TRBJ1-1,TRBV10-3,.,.,CAISKTGNTEAFF,TGTGCCATCAGTAAGACGGGAAACACTGAAGCTTTCTTT
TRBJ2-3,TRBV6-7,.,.,CASRPQGRTDTQYF,TGTGCCAGCAGACCTCAGGGGCGCACAGATACGCAGTATTTT
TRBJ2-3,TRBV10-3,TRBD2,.,CAISGGLAPDTQYF,TGTGCCATCAGTGGGGGACTAGCCCCAGATACGCAGTATTTT
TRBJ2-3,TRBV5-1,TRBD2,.,CASSPGLAEYNTQYF,TGCGCCAGCAGCCCGGGACTAGCGGAGTATAATACGCAGTATTTT
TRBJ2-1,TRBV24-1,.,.,CATSDLGQFNEQFF,TGTGCCACCAGTGATTTGGGACAGTTCAATGAGCAGTTCTTC
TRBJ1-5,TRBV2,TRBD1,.,CASSGQGGNQPQHF,TGTGCCAGCAGTGGACAGGGGGGAAATCAGCCCCAGCATTTT
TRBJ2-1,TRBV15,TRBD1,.,CATVPGQGDEQFF,TGTGCCACCGTTCCCGGACAGGGGGATGAGCAGTTCTTC
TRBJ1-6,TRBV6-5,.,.,CASSYNPGRGDSPLHF,TGTGCCAGCAGTTACAATCCGGGCAGGGGAGATTCACCCCTCCACTTT
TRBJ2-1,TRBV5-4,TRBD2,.,CASSPQSGRAGEQFF,TGTGCCAGCAGCCCCCAGAGCGGGAGGGCCGGAGAGCAGTTCTTC
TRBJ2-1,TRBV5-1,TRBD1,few,CASSPTGGNEQFF,TGCGCCAGCAGCCCGACAGGGGGCAATGAGCAGTTCTTC
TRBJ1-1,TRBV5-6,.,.,CASSFRGGGRSEAFF,TGTGCCAGCAGCTTCAGGGGAGGGGGAAGGAGTGAAGCTTTCTTT
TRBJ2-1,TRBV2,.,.,CASSEGGPVTYNEQFF,TGTGCCAGCAGTGAAGGGGGCCCTGTAACTTACAATGAGCAGTTCTTC
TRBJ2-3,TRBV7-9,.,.,CASRHPLGSGTRTDTQYF,TGTGCCAGCAGGCACCCCTTGGGGAGCGGAACCCGCACAGATACGCAGTATTTT
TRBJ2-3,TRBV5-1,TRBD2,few,CASSDTSGDSRIDTQYF,TGCGCCAGCAGCGATACTAGCGGGGATTCTAGAATAGATACGCAGTATTTT
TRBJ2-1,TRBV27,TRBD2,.,CATSPQGLAYTYNEQFF,TGTGCCACTTCACCCCAGGGACTAGCCTACACCTACAATGAGCAGTTCTTC
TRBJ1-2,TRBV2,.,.,CASSGVTYGYTF,TGTGCCAGCAGTGGAGTTACCTATGGCTACACCTTC
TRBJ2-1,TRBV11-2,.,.,CASSLDPGTDEQFF,TGTGCCAGCAGCTTAGATCCGGGTACGGATGAGCAGTTCTTC
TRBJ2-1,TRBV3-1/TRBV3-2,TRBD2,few,CASSQDFRGGASFF,TGTGCCAGCAGCCAAGATTTTCGCGGGGGGGCCTCGTTCTTC
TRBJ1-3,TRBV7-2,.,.,CASSPIAGNTIYF,TGTGCCAGCAGCCCTATAGCCGGAAACACCATATATTTT
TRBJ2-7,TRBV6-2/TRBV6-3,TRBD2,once,CASSPGGLAAYEQYF,TGTGCCAGCAGCCCTGGGGGACTAGCGGCCTACGAGCAGTACTTC
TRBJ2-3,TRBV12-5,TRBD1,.,CASGPGQGAVDTQYF,TGTGCTAGTGGACCCGGACAGGGGGCAGTGGATACGCAGTATTTT
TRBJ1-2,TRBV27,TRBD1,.,CASSLSGTGGIGYTF,TGTGCCAGCAGTTTATCAGGGACAGGGGGCATAGGCTACACCTTC
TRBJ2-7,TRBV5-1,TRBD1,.,CASSLGSGQGSEQYF,TGCGCCAGCAGCTTGGGTAGTGGACAGGGAAGCGAGCAGTACTTC
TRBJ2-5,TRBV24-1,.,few,CATSDSVRPGETQYF,TGTGCCACCAGTGATTCCGTCAGGCCAGGGGAGACCCAGTACTTC
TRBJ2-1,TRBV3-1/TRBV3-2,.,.,CASSQGSYQQFF,TGTGCCAGCAGCCAAGGTAGCTATCAGCAGTTCTTC
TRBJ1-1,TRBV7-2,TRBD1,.,CASSFRDRSEAFF,TGTGCCAGCAGCTTCCGGGACAGATCAGAAGCTTTCTTT
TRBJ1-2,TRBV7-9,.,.,CASSEAGGYTF,TGTGCCAGCAGCGAGGCCGGTGGCTACACCTTC
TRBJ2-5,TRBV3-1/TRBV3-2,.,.,CASSQLGLTQETQYF,TGTGCCAGCAGCCAACTTGGACTGACTCAAGAGACCCAGTACTTC
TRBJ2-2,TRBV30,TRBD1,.,CAWQGDTGELFF,TGTGCCTGGCAGGGGGACACCGGGGAGCTGTTTTTT
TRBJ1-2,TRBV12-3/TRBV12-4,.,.,CASTETVNYGYTF,TGTGCCAGCACCGAGACAGTCAACTATGGCTACACCTTC
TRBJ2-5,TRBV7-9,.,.,CASSLAGATETQYF,TGTGCCAGCAGCTTAGCAGGGGCCACAGAGACCCAGTACTTC
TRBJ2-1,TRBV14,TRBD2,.,CASSQVAGGAVDEQFF,TGTGCCAGCAGCCAAGTAGCGGGAGGGGCCGTAGATGAGCAGTTCTTC
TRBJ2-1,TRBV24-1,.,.,CATSIRDNSANEQFF,TGTGCCACCAGCATCCGGGACAATTCCGCGAATGAGCAGTTCTTC
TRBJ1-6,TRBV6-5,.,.,CASTSQGDESPLHF,TGTGCCAGCACCTCACAGGGAGATGAGTCACCCCTCCACTTT